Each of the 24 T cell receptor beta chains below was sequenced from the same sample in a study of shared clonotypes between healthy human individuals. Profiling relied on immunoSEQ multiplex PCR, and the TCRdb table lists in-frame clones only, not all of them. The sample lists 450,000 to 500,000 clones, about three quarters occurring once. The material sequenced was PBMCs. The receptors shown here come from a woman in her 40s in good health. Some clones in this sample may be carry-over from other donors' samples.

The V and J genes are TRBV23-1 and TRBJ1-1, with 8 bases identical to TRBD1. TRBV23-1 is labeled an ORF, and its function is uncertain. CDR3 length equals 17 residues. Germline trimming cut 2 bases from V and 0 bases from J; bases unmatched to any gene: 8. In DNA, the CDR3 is TGCGCCAGCAGTCAAATCGGGGGACAGGTAATGAACACTGAAGCTTTCTTT. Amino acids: CASSQIGGQVMNTEAFF.

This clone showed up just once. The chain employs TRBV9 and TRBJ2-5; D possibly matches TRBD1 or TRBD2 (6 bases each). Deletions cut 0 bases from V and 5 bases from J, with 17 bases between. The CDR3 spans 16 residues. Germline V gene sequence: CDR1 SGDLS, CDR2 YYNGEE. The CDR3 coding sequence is TGTGCCAGCAGCGTAGGAACGGGGGCGGGTGTGGAGACCCAGTACTTC. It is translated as CASSVGTGAGVETQYF.

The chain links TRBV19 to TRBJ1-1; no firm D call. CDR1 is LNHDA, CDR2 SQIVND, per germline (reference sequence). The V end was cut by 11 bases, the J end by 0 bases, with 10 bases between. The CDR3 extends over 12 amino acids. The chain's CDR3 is CASTGVNTEAFF. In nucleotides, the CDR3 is TGTGCCTCAACTGGGGTGAACACTGAAGCTTTCTTT. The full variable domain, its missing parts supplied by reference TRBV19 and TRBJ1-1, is DGGITQSPKYLFRKEGQNVTLSCEQNLNHDAMYWYRQDPGQGLRLIYYSQIVNDFQKGDIAEGYSVSREKKESFPLTVTSAQKNPTAFYLCASTGVNTEAFFGQGTRLTVV.

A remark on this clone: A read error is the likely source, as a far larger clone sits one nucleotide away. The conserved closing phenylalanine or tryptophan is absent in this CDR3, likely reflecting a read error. The CDR3 nucleotides are TGTGCCAGCTCGTCCAGGCCCTCCTCTGGAAACACCATATATTCT. Encoded protein: CASSSRPSSGNTIYS. V is TRBV2 and J is TRBJ1-3; no clear D. Trimming removed 8 bases at V and 0 bases at J, with 14 bases between. CDR3 length: 15 residues. Germline loops: CDR1 SNHLY, CDR2 FYNNEI.

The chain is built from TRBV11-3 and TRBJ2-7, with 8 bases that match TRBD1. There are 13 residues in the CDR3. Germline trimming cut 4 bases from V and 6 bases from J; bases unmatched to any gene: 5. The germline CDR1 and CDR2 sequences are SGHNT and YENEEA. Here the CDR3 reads CASSSGGYGEQYF. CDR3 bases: TGTGCCAGCAGCTCAGGGGGCTATGGCGAGCAGTACTTC.

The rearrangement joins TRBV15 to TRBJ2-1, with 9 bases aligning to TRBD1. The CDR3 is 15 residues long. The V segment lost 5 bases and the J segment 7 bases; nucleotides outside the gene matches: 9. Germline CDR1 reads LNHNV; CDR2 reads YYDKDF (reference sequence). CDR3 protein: CATSLEGDRVNEQFF. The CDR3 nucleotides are TGTGCCACCAGCCTTGAGGGGGACAGGGTAAATGAGCAGTTCTTC.

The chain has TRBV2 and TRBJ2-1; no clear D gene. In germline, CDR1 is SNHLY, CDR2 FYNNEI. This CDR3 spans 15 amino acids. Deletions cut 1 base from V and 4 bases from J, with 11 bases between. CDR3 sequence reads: CASSEGRGLYNEQFF. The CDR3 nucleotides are TGTGCCAGCAGTGAAGGACGAGGTCTATACAATGAGCAGTTCTTC.

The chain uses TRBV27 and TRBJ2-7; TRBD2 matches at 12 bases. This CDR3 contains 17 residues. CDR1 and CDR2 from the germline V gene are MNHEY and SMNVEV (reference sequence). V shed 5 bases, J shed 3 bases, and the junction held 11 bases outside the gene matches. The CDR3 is CASSLHLETSGSYEQYF. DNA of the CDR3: TGTGCCAGCAGTCTCCACCTCGAGACTAGCGGGAGCTACGAGCAGTACTTC.

CDR3 DNA: TGCAGTGCTAGAGGAATAGAGACCCAGTACTTC. Amino acids: CSARGIETQYF. J is TRBJ2-5 and V is TRBV20-1; D ambiguous. The germline CDR1 and CDR2 sequences are DFQATT and SNEGSKA (reference sequence). CDR3 length equals 11 residues. V lost 1 base to trimming and J lost 4 bases, with 4 bases between them.

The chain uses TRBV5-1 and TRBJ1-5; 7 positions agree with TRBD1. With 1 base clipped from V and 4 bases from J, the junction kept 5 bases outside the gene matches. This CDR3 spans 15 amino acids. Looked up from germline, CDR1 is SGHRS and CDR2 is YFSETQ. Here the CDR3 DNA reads TGCGCCAGCAGCTTGATGGGACAGATAAATCAGCCCCAGCATTTT. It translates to CASSLMGQINQPQHF.

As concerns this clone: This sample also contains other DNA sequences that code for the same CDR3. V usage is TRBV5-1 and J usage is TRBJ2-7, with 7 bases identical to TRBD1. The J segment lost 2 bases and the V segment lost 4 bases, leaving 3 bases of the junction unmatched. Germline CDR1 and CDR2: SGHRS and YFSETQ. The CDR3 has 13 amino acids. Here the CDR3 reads CASSIDRAYEQYF. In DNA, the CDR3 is TGCGCCAGCAGCATCGACAGGGCCTACGAGCAGTACTTC. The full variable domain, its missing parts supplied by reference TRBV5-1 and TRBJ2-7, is KAGVTQTPRYLIKTRGQQVTLSCSPISGHRSVSWYQQTPGQGLQFLFEYFSETQRNKGNFPGRFSGRQFSNSRSEMNVSTLELGDSALYLCASSIDRAYEQYFGPGTRLTVT.

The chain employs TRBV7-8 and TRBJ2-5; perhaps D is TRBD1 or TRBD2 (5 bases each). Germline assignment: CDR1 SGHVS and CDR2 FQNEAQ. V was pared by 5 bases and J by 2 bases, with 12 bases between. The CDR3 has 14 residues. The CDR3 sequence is CASSPVGVQETQYF. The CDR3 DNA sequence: TGTGCCAGCAGCCCTGTGGGGGTACAAGAGACCCAGTACTTC.

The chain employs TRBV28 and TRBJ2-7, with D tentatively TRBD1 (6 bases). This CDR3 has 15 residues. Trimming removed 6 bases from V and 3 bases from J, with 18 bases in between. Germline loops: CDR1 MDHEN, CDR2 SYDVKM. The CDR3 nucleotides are TGTGCCAGCAGGGGGGCCGGTAGGGGAGACTACGAGCAGTACTTC. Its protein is CASRGAGRGDYEQYF. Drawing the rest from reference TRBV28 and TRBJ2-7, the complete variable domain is DVKVTQSSRYLVKRTGEKVFLECVQDMDHENMFWYRQDPGLGLRLIYFSYDVKMKEKGDIPEGYSVSREKKERFSLILESASTNQTSMYLCASRGAGRGDYEQYFGPGTRLTVT.

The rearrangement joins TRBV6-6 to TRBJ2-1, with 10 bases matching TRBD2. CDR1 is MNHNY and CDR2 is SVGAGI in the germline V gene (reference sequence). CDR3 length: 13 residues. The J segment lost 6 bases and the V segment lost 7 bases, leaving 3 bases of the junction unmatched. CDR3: CASMLAGVNEQFF. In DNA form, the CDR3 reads TGTGCCAGCATGCTAGCGGGAGTCAATGAGCAGTTCTTC.

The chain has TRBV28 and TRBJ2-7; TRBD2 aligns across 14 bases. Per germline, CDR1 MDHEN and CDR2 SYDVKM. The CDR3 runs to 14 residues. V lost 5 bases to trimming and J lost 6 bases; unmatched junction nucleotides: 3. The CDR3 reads CASSIGLAGGEQYF. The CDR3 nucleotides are TGTGCCAGCAGTATCGGACTAGCGGGAGGCGAGCAGTACTTC.

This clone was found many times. CDR3 protein: CASSSSGKINEKLFF. The CDR3 DNA is TGTGCCAGCAGCTCGTCGGGGAAGATTAATGAAAAACTGTTTTTT. The V call is TRBV7-9, the J call TRBJ1-4; no reliable D call. The germline V gene has CDR1 SEHNR and CDR2 FQNEAQ (reference sequence). V lost 4 bases, J lost 4 bases, and 13 bases lay in between. The CDR3 is made up of 15 amino acids.

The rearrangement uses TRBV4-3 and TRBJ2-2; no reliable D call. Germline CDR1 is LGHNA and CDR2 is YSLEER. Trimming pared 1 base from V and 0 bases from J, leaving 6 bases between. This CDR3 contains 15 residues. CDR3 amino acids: CASSQARSNTGELFF. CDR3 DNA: TGCGCCAGCAGCCAAGCCAGATCGAACACCGGGGAGCTGTTTTTT.

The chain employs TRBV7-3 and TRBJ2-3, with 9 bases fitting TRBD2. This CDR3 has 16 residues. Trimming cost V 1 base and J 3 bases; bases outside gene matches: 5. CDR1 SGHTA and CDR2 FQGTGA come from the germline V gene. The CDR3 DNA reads TGTGCCAGCAGCTTAAGGGCGCTAGCGGGGACAGATACGCAGTATTTT. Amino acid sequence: CASSLRALAGTDTQYF.

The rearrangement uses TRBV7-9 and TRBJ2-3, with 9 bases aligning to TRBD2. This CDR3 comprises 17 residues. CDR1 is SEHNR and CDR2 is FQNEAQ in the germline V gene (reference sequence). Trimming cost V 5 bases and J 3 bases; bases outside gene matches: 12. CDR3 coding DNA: TGTGCCAGCAGCCCCCGAGCCGCGGGAGGGGGAACAGATACGCAGTATTTT. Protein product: CASSPRAAGGGTDTQYF. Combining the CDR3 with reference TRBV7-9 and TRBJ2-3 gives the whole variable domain DTGVSQNPRHKITKRGQNVTFRCDPISEHNRLYWYRQTLGQGPEFLTYFQNEAQLEKSRLLSDRFSAERPKGSFSTLEIQRTEQGDSAMYLCASSPRAAGGGTDTQYFGPGTRLTVL.

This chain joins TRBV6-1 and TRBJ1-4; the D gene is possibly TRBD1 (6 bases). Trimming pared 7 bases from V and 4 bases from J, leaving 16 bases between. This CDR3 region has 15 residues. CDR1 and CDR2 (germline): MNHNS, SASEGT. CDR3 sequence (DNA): TGTGCCAGCAAACTGACAGGCTCCGGTAATGAAAAACTGTTTTTT. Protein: CASKLTGSGNEKLFF.

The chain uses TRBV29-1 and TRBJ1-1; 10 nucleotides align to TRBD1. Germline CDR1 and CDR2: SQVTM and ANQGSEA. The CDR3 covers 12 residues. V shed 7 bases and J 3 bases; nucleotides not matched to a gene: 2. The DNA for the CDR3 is TGCAGCGGAGGACAGGGGGACACTGAAGCTTTCTTT. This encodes CSGGQGDTEAFF. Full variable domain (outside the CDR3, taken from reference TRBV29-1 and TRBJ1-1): SAVISQKPSRDICQRGTSLTIQCQVDSQVTMMFWYRQQPGQSLTLIATANQGSEATYESGFVIDKFPISRPNLTFSTLTVSNMSPEDSSIYLCSGGQGDTEAFFGQGTRLTVV.

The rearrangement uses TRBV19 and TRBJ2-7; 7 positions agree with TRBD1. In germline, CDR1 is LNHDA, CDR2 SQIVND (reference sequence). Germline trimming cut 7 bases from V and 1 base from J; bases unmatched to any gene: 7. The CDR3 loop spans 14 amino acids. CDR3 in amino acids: CASKLGGASYEQYF. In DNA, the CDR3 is TGTGCCAGTAAATTAGGGGGCGCGTCCTACGAGCAGTACTTC.

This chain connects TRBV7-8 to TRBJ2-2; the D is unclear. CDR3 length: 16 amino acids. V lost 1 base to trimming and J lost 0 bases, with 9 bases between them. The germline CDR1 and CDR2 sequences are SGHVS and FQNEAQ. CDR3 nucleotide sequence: TGTGCCAGCAGCTTAGTTTCCAGTCCGAACACCGGGGAGCTGTTTTTT. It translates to CASSLVSSPNTGELFF.

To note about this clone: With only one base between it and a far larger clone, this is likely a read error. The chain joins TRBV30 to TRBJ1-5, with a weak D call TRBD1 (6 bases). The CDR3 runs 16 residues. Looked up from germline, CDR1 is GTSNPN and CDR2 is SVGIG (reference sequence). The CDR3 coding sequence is TGTACCTGGAGTAGGCGGGACAATGGCTGGTGGGAGCCCCAGCATTTT. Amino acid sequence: CTWSRRDNGWWEPQHF.